A selection of T cell receptor beta chains follows, all from one sample in a study of T cells in Graves' hyperthyroidism and ophthalmopathy. Via MiXCR, TCRdb re-called the multiplex PCR reads, giving one row per CDR3 protein. The sample holds around 250,000 distinct CDR3 sequences, about 15% seen once. Sequenced material: blood. The receptors originated from a woman aged 40 to 50 with Graves' hyperthyroidism that later progressed to Graves' ophthalmopathy. CDR3s include the opening cysteine and the closing phenylalanine or tryptophan. D genes are given only for firm matches. Where a row states a size, it is once, few, many or the class of an expanded clone; other rows omit it.

many,TRBJ1-5,.,TRBV28,CASSLALGDSNQPQHF,TGTGCCAGCAGTTTAGCCCTCGGGGATAGCAATCAGCCCCAGCATTTT
many,TRBJ2-2,.,TRBV24-1,CATSDLRGRFSGELFF,TGTGCCACCAGTGATTTGCGTGGGAGGTTCTCCGGGGAGCTGTTTTTT
many,TRBJ2-3,.,TRBV29-1,CSVGPIPTGISTDTQYF,TGCAGCGTTGGACCCATCCCTACAGGGATTAGCACAGATACGCAGTATTTT
few,TRBJ2-1,TRBD2,TRBV6-5,CASSYRKLAGISYNEQFF,TGTGCCAGCAGTTACCGAAAACTAGCGGGAATATCCTACAATGAGCAGTTCTTC
many,TRBJ1-5,.,TRBV27,CASSRYNNQPQHF,TGTGCCAGCAGTCGGTACAACAATCAGCCCCAGCATTTT
many,TRBJ2-7,TRBD1,TRBV6-1,CASSKQGASSYEQYF,TGTGCCAGCAGCAAACAGGGGGCCAGCTCCTACGAGCAGTACTTC
many,TRBJ2-6,.,TRBV20-1,CSARDLRSGANVLTF,TGCAGTGCTAGAGATTTGCGTTCTGGGGCCAACGTCCTGACTTTC
.,TRBJ2-7,TRBD2,TRBV9,CASSAGGRHDWEQYF,TGTGCCAGCAGCGCGGGCGGGAGGCACGATTGGGAGCAGTACTTC
.,TRBJ2-2,.,TRBV28,CASSLLDRNTGGLFF,TGTGCCAGCAGCTTGTTGGATAGAAACACCGGGGGGCTGTTTTTT
few,TRBJ2-5,.,TRBV5-5,CASSPLGRDQNF,TGTGCCAGCAGCCCACTTGGTCGGGACCAGAACTTC
.,TRBJ2-7,TRBD2,TRBV5-1,CASSLLGTSGYEQYF,TGCGCCAGCAGCTTATTAGGGACTAGCGGCTACGAGCAGTACTTC
many,TRBJ2-1,TRBD2,TRBV19,CASTRWTSGLLSSYNEQFF,TGTGCCAGTACTAGGTGGACTAGCGGACTACTGAGCTCCTACAATGAGCAGTTCTTC
many,TRBJ2-4,TRBD2,TRBV2,CASSVVGGRAHGNIQYF,TGTGCCAGCAGTGTAGTTGGCGGGAGGGCCCACGGAAACATTCAGTACTTC
.,TRBJ2-1,.,TRBV24-1,CATSSNRDYNEQFF,TGTGCCACCAGTTCCAACAGGGATTACAATGAGCAGTTCTTC
many,TRBJ1-1,.,TRBV19,CASSMFPNTEAFF,TGTGCCAGTAGTATGTTTCCGAACACTGAAGCTTTCTTT
many,TRBJ1-5,TRBD1,TRBV15,CATQRTGGNQPQHF,TGTGCCACCCAAAGGACAGGAGGCAATCAGCCCCAGCATTTT
many,TRBJ2-7,TRBD2,TRBV20-1,CSARELAGEGYEQYF,TGCAGTGCTAGGGAACTAGCGGGAGAGGGCTACGAGCAGTACTTC
many,TRBJ1-3,.,TRBV6-1,CASCRGAGNTIYF,TGTGCCAGCTGTCGGGGCGCTGGAAACACCATATATTTT
many,TRBJ1-1,.,TRBV2,CASSEVRGWTEAFF,TGTGCCAGCAGTGAAGTACGGGGTTGGACTGAAGCTTTCTTT
many,TRBJ2-3,.,TRBV27,CASSLSVADTQYF,TGTGCCAGCAGTTTATCTGTCGCAGATACGCAGTATTTT
many,TRBJ2-2,.,TRBV7-9,CASEAGLMRANTGELFF,TGTGCCAGCGAGGCAGGCCTAATGCGCGCGAACACCGGGGAGCTGTTTTTT
many,TRBJ1-5,.,TRBV28,CASSLPMWDRGYQPQHF,TGTGCCAGCAGTTTACCCATGTGGGATAGGGGGTACCAGCCCCAGCATTTT
few,TRBJ2-3,TRBD2,TRBV3-1,CASSQEFGAGYSTDTQYF,TGTGCCAGCAGCCAAGAGTTCGGAGCGGGGTATAGCACAGATACGCAGTATTTT
.,TRBJ2-2,TRBD2,TRBV2,CASSLTEGGGSGELFF,TGTGCCAGCAGCTTAACGGAGGGCGGGGGATCCGGGGAGCTGTTTTTT
.,TRBJ2-3,TRBD2,TRBV10-3,CAMRGAVYTDTQYF,TGTGCCATGCGGGGGGCGGTCTACACAGATACGCAGTATTTT
many,TRBJ2-1,TRBD2,TRBV6-1,CASSRLAGGPRNEQFF,TGTGCCAGCAGTCGACTAGCGGGAGGGCCGCGGAATGAGCAGTTCTTC
many,TRBJ2-7,TRBD1,TRBV5-1,CASTQYLRDSSYEQYF,TGCGCCAGCACCCAATACCTCCGGGACAGCTCCTACGAGCAGTACTTC
many,TRBJ1-1,.,TRBV20-1,CSAGDMGHTEAFF,TGCAGTGCTGGGGACATGGGTCACACTGAAGCTTTCTTT
.,TRBJ1-5,.,TRBV20-1,CSGAGGSNQPQHF,TGCAGTGGCGCCGGGGGCAGCAATCAGCCCCAGCATTTT